These T cell receptor beta chains were read from a single sample in a study of shared clonotypes between healthy human individuals. Produced via immunoSEQ multiplex PCR; TCRdb's table is partial and in-frame only. In the table there are over a million clones, roughly 70% of which are singletons. Sequenced material: memory CD4+ T cells sorted from blood. The receptors here all came from a young man in good health. The CDR3 runs from the conserved cysteine through the conserved F or W. Each record gives: J gene, V gene, D gene, clone size, CDR3 DNA, CDR3 protein. A D gene is named only where the DNA matches it firmly. Clone size is shown for a subset of rows, as once, few, many or a class of expanded clone.

TRBJ1-2 TRBV4-3 NA NA TGCGCCAGCAGCCAAGAGAAAACACAAAATTCTAACTATGGCTACACCTTC CASSQEKTQNSNYGYTF
TRBJ2-1 TRBV11-3 NA few TGTGCCAGCAGCTTAAACGACAATGAGCAGTTCTTC CASSLNDNEQFF
TRBJ1-5 TRBV28 TRBD1 NA TGTGCCAGCAGTCCCGGGACAGGACCGAGCAATCAGCCCCAGCATTTT CASSPGTGPSNQPQHF
TRBJ2-3 TRBV5-6 NA NA TGTGCCAGCAGCTTGGGCAGCGCGGATACGCAGTATTTT CASSLGSADTQYF
TRBJ1-1 TRBV28 TRBD1 NA TGTGCCAGCAGTATCAGGGGGCAGAACACTGAAGCTTTCTTT CASSIRGQNTEAFF
TRBJ2-7 TRBV10-2 TRBD2 NA TGCGCCAGCAGTCCCGGGGGGAGATACGAGCAGTACTTC CASSPGGRYEQYF
TRBJ2-2 TRBV28 NA NA TGTGCCAGCAGGGGGAGGCGCCCGAACACCGGGGAGCTGTTTTTT CASRGRRPNTGELFF
TRBJ2-7 TRBV28 TRBD1 NA TGTGCCAGCAGTTTAACCGGGACAGGGAGCGACGAGCAGTACTTC CASSLTGTGSDEQYF
TRBJ2-7 TRBV7-9 NA once TGTGCCAGCAGCCCCACGGTCAGGGGAATGCAAGAGCAGTACTTC CASSPTVRGMQEQYF
TRBJ2-1 TRBV7-6 NA NA TGTGCCAGCAGCCGACAGGCCACGACTAATTACAATGAGCAGTTCTTC CASSRQATTNYNEQFF
TRBJ1-1 TRBV28 NA NA TGTGCCAGCAGATCTCCCCGCGGGGGGCGGGGGACTGAAGCTTTCTTT CASRSPRGGRGTEAFF
TRBJ2-7 TRBV28 NA many TGTGCCAGCAGCACCGGGACAACCTACGAGCAGTACTTC CASSTGTTYEQYF
TRBJ2-3 TRBV21-1 NA NA TGTGCCAGCAGCAAGACAGGGAAGGTCACAGATACGCAGTATTTT CASSKTGKVTDTQYF
TRBJ2-1 TRBV6-5 NA NA TGTGCCAGCAGACTTAAAAGTGAGCAGTTCTTC CASRLKSEQFF
TRBJ1-5 TRBV15 TRBD1 few TGTGCCACCAGCCGGGACAGGGCTAGCAATCAGCCCCAGCATTTT CATSRDRASNQPQHF
TRBJ1-2 TRBV5-6 TRBD1 NA TGTGCCAGCAGCTTGGACGGACAGGGGGTATGGGCCGGTGGCTACACCTTC CASSLDGQGVWAGGYTF
TRBJ1-5 TRBV6-1 NA NA TGTGCCAGCAGTGAAGGCCCACAGGGCTTCCAGCCCCAGCATTTT CASSEGPQGFQPQHF
TRBJ2-4 TRBV30 NA NA TGTGCCTGGAGTGAGGCAGACCTAGCCAAAAACATTCAGTACTTC CAWSEADLAKNIQYF
TRBJ2-3 TRBV7-3 NA NA TGTGCCAGCGGTAGGGACCCAACAGATACGCAGTATTTT CASGRDPTDTQYF
TRBJ1-4 TRBV28 TRBD1 NA TGTGCCAGCACCCAGGGGGGCTCGCAAGAAAAACTGTTTTTT CASTQGGSQEKLFF
TRBJ2-3 TRBV9 TRBD2 NA TGTGCCAGCAGCCCAAGACTAGCGGGGACCACAGATACGCAGTATTTT CASSPRLAGTTDTQYF
TRBJ2-1 TRBV30 NA NA TGTGCCTGGAGCCCGGGCCCTGGCAATGAGCAGTTCTTC CAWSPGPGNEQFF
TRBJ1-2 TRBV19 NA NA TGTGCCAGTTTCATCCAAGGCTATGGCTACACCTTC CASFIQGYGYTF
TRBJ2-7 TRBV6-5 NA NA TGTGCCAGCAGCCTCGAAGTTGGAGTGTACGAGCAGTACTTC CASSLEVGVYEQYF
TRBJ1-1 TRBV13 NA few TGTGCCAGCAGCTTACGGGGAGGGTGGATGGACACTGAAGCTTTCTTT CASSLRGGWMDTEAFF
TRBJ1-1 TRBV9 NA NA TGTGCCAGCAGCGTGGCTGGGTTCACTGAAGCTTTCTTT CASSVAGFTEAFF
TRBJ2-7 TRBV6-1 NA NA TGTGCCAGCAGTGAACAGGGGCAGACCTACGAGCAGTACTTC CASSEQGQTYEQYF